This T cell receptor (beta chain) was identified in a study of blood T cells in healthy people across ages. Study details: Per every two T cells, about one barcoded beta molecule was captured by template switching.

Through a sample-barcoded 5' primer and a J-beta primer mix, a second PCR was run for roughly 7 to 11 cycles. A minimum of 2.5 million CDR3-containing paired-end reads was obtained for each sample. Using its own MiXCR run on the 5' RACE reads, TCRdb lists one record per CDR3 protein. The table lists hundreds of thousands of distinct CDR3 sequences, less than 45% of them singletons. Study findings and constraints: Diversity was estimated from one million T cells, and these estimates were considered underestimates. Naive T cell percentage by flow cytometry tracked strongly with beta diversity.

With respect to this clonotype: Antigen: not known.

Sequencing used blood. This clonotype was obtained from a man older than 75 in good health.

The CDR3 DNA sequence: TGCGCCAGCAGCTTGGTCGGGGGTTCCTTTAGCACAGATACGCAGTATTTT. The encoded protein is CASSLVGGSFSTDTQYF. The chain joins TRBV5-1 to TRBJ2-3; D is possibly TRBD2 (6 bases). Germline-derived CDR1 and CDR2 are SGHRS and YFSETQ. The CDR3 covers 17 residues. V was cut by 0 bases and J by 0 bases, with 14 bases left in between.